These 16 T cell receptor beta chains were all obtained from the same sample, sequenced in a study of blood T cell repertoires in COVID-19. The assay was immunoSEQ multiplex PCR, and TCRdb's table has in-frame clones only and misses some. Counted here are 130,000 or so clones, about 79% occurring once; the ten biggest clones make up around 4.5%. Sample: peripheral blood. All receptors come from an older woman with acute or convalescent COVID-19.

The chain uses TRBV12-3 or TRBV12-4 and TRBJ1-1, with TRBD1 as a possible D gene (5 bases). V gave up 5 bases and J gave up 11 bases, with 18 bases separating them. CDR3 length: 13 amino acids. Here the CDR3 reads CASSLLPGETAFF. The DNA of the CDR3 is TGTGCCAGCAGTCTGCTACCGGGGGAGACGGCTTTCTTT.

The chain carries TRBV2 and TRBJ1-1; D uncertain. CDR1 is SNHLY and CDR2 is FYNNEI in the germline V gene. Trimming took 5 bases from V and 0 from J, leaving 7 bases between them. The CDR3 runs 13 residues. The CDR3 is CASSSLVNTEAFF. The CDR3 DNA follows: TGTGCCAGCAGTTCACTAGTGAACACTGAAGCTTTCTTT.

The gene calls are TRBV7-2 and TRBJ2-3, with D perhaps TRBD2 (6 bases). Germline V lookup: CDR1 SGHTA, CDR2 FQGNSA. CDR3 size: 14 residues. V lost 5 bases and J 4 bases, leaving 13 bases between the germline ends. As DNA, the CDR3 is TGTGCCAGCAGCACCGCGGGGCGCTCAGATACGCAGTATTTT. Translated: CASSTAGRSDTQYF.

The rearrangement uses TRBV4-1 and TRBJ1-2; D might be TRBD1 (5 bases). Germline CDR1 MGHRA, CDR2 YSYEKL. This CDR3 has 15 residues. V was pared by 5 bases and J by 2 bases, with 15 bases between. This chain's CDR3 is CASSAGGGMNYGYTF. CDR3 sequence (DNA): TGCGCCAGCAGCGCGGGGGGAGGCATGAACTATGGCTACACCTTC.

The chain is built from TRBV6-5 and TRBJ2-6; possibly TRBD1 for D (5 bases). V shed 8 bases and J shed 0 bases, with 11 bases lying between them. The germline gives CDR1 MNHEY, CDR2 SVGAGI. The CDR3 loop spans 15 amino acids. CDR3: CASQGFVSGANVLTF. The CDR3 DNA reads TGTGCCAGCCAGGGATTCGTCTCTGGGGCCAACGTCCTGACTTTC.

The V call is TRBV3-1 (or the pseudogene TRBV3-2), the J call TRBJ1-1; D uncertain. CDR1 is LGHDT and CDR2 is YNNKEL in the germline V gene (reference sequence). CDR3 length: 15 amino acids. The ends were cut back, 4 bases at V and 4 bases at J, with 16 bases in the middle. The CDR3, as DNA: TGTGCCAGCAGCCCCTTTGAGGGCGGGAGCACTGAAGCTTTCTTT. It encodes CASSPFEGGSTEAFF.

The chain is built from TRBV7-2 and TRBJ1-2, with 8 bases lining up with TRBD1. V shed 5 bases and J 1 base; nucleotides not matched to a gene: 12. The length of the CDR3 is 17 residues. CDR1 is SGHTA, CDR2 FQGNSA, per germline. CDR3 sequence (DNA): TGTGCCAGCAGCCCACGGTCCGGGGACAGGATTAACTATGGCTACACCTTC. Encoded protein: CASSPRSGDRINYGYTF.

The chain carries TRBV11-2 and TRBJ1-1, with TRBD1 matching over 7 bases. The germline V gene encodes CDR1 SGHAT and CDR2 FQNNGV. The CDR3 is made up of 13 amino acids. The ends lost 3 bases at V and 8 bases at J; junction bases unmatched: 6. The CDR3 nucleotides read TGTGCCAGCAGCTTTGGACAGGTACAAGAAGCTTTCTTT. Residues: CASSFGQVQEAFF. Full variable domain (remainder filled in from reference TRBV11-2 and TRBJ1-1): EAGVAQSPRYKIIEKRQSVAFWCNPISGHATLYWYQQILGQGPKLLIQFQNNGVVDDSQLPKDRFSAERLKGVDSTLKIQPAKLEDSAVYLCASSFGQVQEAFFGQGTRLTVV.

The V call is TRBV20-1, the J call TRBJ1-1; no clear D. Germline V gene lookup returns CDR1 DFQATT and CDR2 SNEGSKA (reference sequence). The CDR3 contains 11 residues. With 8 bases removed from V and 4 bases from J, the gap between germline ends came to 11 bases. CDR3 amino acids: CSRSRGTEAFF. In DNA form, the CDR3 reads TGCAGTCGATCGCGGGGCACTGAAGCTTTCTTT.

This sequence joins TRBV7-6 and TRBJ2-5; possibly TRBD1 for D (5 bases). Per the germline V gene, CDR1 is SGHVS and CDR2 is FNYEAQ. The CDR3 is 12 amino acids. V was trimmed by 2 bases and J by 4 bases, leaving 5 bases between them. This CDR3 is CASSLRGETQYF. The CDR3 bases are TGTGCCAGCAGCTTAAGGGGAGAGACCCAGTACTTC.

CDR3 bases: TGTGCCAGCAGCACCCCGGGACAGGGGGTACGAAGGTCCTACAATGAGCAGTTCTTC. Translating it yields CASSTPGQGVRRSYNEQFF. The chain recombines TRBV5-4 with TRBJ2-1, with 11 bases matching TRBD1. CDR3 size: 19 residues. After removal of 4 bases from V and 1 base from J, the junction contained 13 bases not matched to a gene. The germline V gene has CDR1 SGHNT and CDR2 YYREEE (reference sequence).

The chain combines TRBV6-2 or TRBV6-3 with TRBJ2-2, with 12 bases lining up with TRBD2. The CDR3 runs 17 residues. Per the germline V gene, CDR1 is MNHEY and CDR2 is SVGEGT. J gave up 5 bases and V 2 bases, and 6 bases lay outside the gene matches. CDR3 sequence (DNA): TGTGCCAGCAGTTACCTACTAGCGGGGGGCCCTACCGGGGAGCTGTTTTTT. It codes for CASSYLLAGGPTGELFF.

This clone occurred once. V is TRBV5-4 and J is TRBJ2-6; D is uncertain. Germline CDR1 reads SGHNT; CDR2 reads YYREEE (reference sequence). The CDR3 has 16 amino acids. The V end was cut by 3 bases, the J end by 4 bases, with 14 bases between. CDR3 sequence reads: CASSSPSGAGANVLTF. CDR3 in DNA: TGTGCCAGCAGCTCGCCATCGGGTGCCGGGGCCAACGTCCTGACTTTC.

CDR3 region: CASSPRGTLSNQPQHF. The CDR3 DNA reads as TGTGCCAGCTCACCACGCGGCACCCTTAGCAATCAGCCCCAGCATTTT. The chain joins TRBV18 to TRBJ1-5; no reliable D call. Germline loops: CDR1 KGHSH, CDR2 LQKENI. The CDR3 extends over 16 amino acids. Trimming removed 1 base from V and 0 bases from J, with 10 bases in between. The full variable domain, rest sourced from reference TRBV18 and TRBJ1-5, is NAGVMQNPRHLVRRRGQEARLRCSPMKGHSHVYWYRQLPEEGLKFMVYLQKENIIDESGMPKERFSAEFPKEGPSILRIQQVVRGDSAAYFCASSPRGTLSNQPQHFGDGTRLSIL.

V usage is TRBV5-8 and J usage is TRBJ2-1, with D possibly matching TRBD2 (7 bases). Trimming removed 3 bases from V and 7 bases from J, with 11 bases in between. The germline gives CDR1 SGHTS, CDR2 YDEGEE. CDR3 length equals 13 residues. CDR3 region: CASSWKGGNEQFF. The CDR3 nucleotides are TGTGCCAGCAGCTGGAAGGGGGGGAATGAGCAGTTCTTC.

This CDR3 reads CASSATGWQDTEAFF. Here the CDR3 DNA reads TGTGCCAGCAGCGCTACAGGGTGGCAGGACACTGAAGCTTTCTTT. The chain joins TRBV9 to TRBJ1-1; a weak D match, TRBD1 (6 bases). Germline V CDR1 and CDR2: SGDLS, YYNGEE. The CDR3 is 15 residues long. V shed 3 bases and J shed 3 bases, with 15 bases lying between them. The variable domain in full, completed from reference TRBV9 and TRBJ1-1, reads DSGVTQTPKHLITATGQRVTLRCSPRSGDLSVYWYQQSLDQGLQFLIQYYNGEERAKGNILERFSAQQFPDLHSELNLSSLELGDSALYFCASSATGWQDTEAFFGQGTRLTVV.